One and the same sample provided the 18 T cell receptor beta chains below, sequenced in a study of blood T cells in healthy people across ages. The second PCR ran roughly 6 to 11 cycles with a sample-barcoded 5' primer and J-beta primers. One entry per CDR3 protein results from TCRdb running MiXCR on the 5' RACE reads. The sample lists more than 550,000 distinct CDR3 sequences; approximately 21% were seen once. Sequenced sample: blood. The receptors here all came from a man between 65 and 85 years old in good health.

The chain carries TRBV12-5 and TRBJ2-1; TRBD2 matches 10 bases. Germline V CDR1 and CDR2: LGHNT, FRNRAP. The CDR3 loop spans 15 amino acids. Germline trimming cut 3 bases from V and 11 bases from J; bases unmatched to any gene: 10. CDR3 DNA: TGTGCTAGTGGTTTAGGAGCGGGAGGGGCTTTAAAGCAGTTCTTC. Translation gives CASGLGAGGALKQFF.

CDR3 nucleotide sequence: TGTGCCAGCAGTCTTAACAGGGAGGTTTTGTCTACAGATACGCAGTATTTT. It specifies CASSLNREVLSTDTQYF. The V gene is TRBV12-3 or TRBV12-4, the J gene TRBJ2-3; the D call may be TRBD1 or TRBD2 (6 bases each). Trimming removed 5 bases at V and 3 bases at J, with 21 bases between. The CDR3 is 17 residues long.

A few counts support this clonotype. V and J are TRBV20-1 and TRBJ1-5, with TRBD1 identical over 9 bases. J lost 7 bases, V lost 5 bases, and 12 bases had no gene match. This CDR3 is built from 15 residues. CDR1 and CDR2 (germline): DFQATT, SNEGSKA (reference sequence). CDR3 sequence (DNA): TGCAGTGCTCCTTTCACAGGGGGCTTAGGGCAGCCCCAGCATTTT. This sequence encodes CSAPFTGGLGQPQHF.

This chain connects TRBV2 to TRBJ1-6, with D possibly TRBD1 on 5 matching bases. CDR3 length: 15 amino acids. From germline, CDR1 is SNHLY and CDR2 FYNNEI. Trimming pared 4 bases from V and 8 bases from J, leaving 15 bases between. The CDR3 region is CASSVNRPPDSPLHF. The CDR3 DNA follows: TGTGCCAGCAGTGTGAACAGGCCACCTGATTCACCCCTCCACTTT. The full variable domain, with the rest looked up from reference TRBV2 and TRBJ1-6, is EPEVTQTPSHQVTQMGQEVILRCVPISNHLYFYWYRQILGQKVEFLVSFYNNEISEKSEIFDDQFSVERPDGSNFTLKIRSTKLEDSAMYFCASSVNRPPDSPLHFGNGTRLTVT.

Notes on this clonotype: No conserved phenylalanine or tryptophan ends this CDR3, so it is likely a read error. The chain couples TRBV29-1 to TRBJ2-5; TRBD2 matches at 11 bases. The V gene end was trimmed by 5 bases and the J gene end by 11 bases; junction bases not matched to a gene: 7. The CDR3 sequence is 12 residues long. Germline CDR1 reads SQVTM; CDR2 reads ANQGSEA. CDR3 nucleotides: TGCAGCGTTACTAGCGGGAGCGGGGAGCAGTACGCC. It encodes CSVTSGSGEQYA.

The CDR3 DNA sequence: TGCAGTGGATGGAGGACAGGCGGGGACTATGGCTACACCTTC. Translated, it gives CSGWRTGGDYGYTF. The V and J genes are TRBV20-1 and TRBJ1-2; 7 positions match TRBD1. J gave up 3 bases and V 7 bases, and 11 bases lay outside the gene matches. Germline CDR1 DFQATT, CDR2 SNEGSKA (reference sequence). This CDR3 has 14 residues.

This clonotype was observed a handful of times. This CDR3 is CASTHRQSSGNTIYF. In DNA, the CDR3 is TGTGCCAGCACCCACCGACAGAGCTCTGGAAACACCATATATTTT. The chain is built from TRBV6-2 or TRBV6-3 and TRBJ1-3; perhaps TRBD1 as D (5 bases). The CDR3 is made up of 15 amino acids. The germline CDR1 and CDR2 sequences are MNHEY and SVGEGT. V lost 7 bases and J 0 bases, leaving 13 bases between the germline ends.

The chain uses TRBV27 and TRBJ1-4, with D maybe TRBD1 (5 bases). This CDR3 is 14 amino acids long. Germline V gene sequence: CDR1 MNHEY, CDR2 SMNVEV (reference sequence). V lost 2 bases, J lost 8 bases, and 12 bases lay in between. CDR3 loop: CASSLMGVSEKLFF. CDR3 bases: TGTGCCAGCAGTTTAATGGGGGTGTCGGAAAAACTGTTTTTT. The whole variable domain, filled in from reference TRBV27 and TRBJ1-4, reads EAQVTQNPRYLITVTGKKLTVTCSQNMNHEYMSWYRQDPGLGLRQIYYSMNVEVTDKGDVPEGYKVSRKEKRNFPLILESPSPNQTSLYFCASSLMGVSEKLFFGSGTQLSVL.

This chain uses TRBV2 with TRBJ2-1; D gene uncertain. CDR1 SNHLY and CDR2 FYNNEI come from the germline V gene. Trimming shortened V by 8 bases and J by 4 bases, and 15 bases separated the two germline ends. There are 14 residues in the CDR3. The CDR3 DNA sequence: TGTGCCAGCGTTTTGTCTCCTCGGTACAATGAGCAGTTCTTC. It is translated as CASVLSPRYNEQFF. The variable domain in full, with the rest retrieved from reference TRBV2 and TRBJ2-1, is EPEVTQTPSHQVTQMGQEVILRCVPISNHLYFYWYRQILGQKVEFLVSFYNNEISEKSEIFDDQFSVERPDGSNFTLKIRSTKLEDSAMYFCASVLSPRYNEQFFGPGTRLTVL.

This clonotype has just a few counts. The chain joins TRBV7-2 to TRBJ2-1; D possibly uses TRBD1 or TRBD2 (5 bases each). There are 15 residues in the CDR3. Germline lookup yields CDR1 SGHTA and CDR2 FQGNSA. The V end was cut by 7 bases, the J end by 1 base, with 14 bases between. The CDR3 DNA reads TGTGCCAGCACCCTTGAGGGGTTGTCCTACAATGAGCAGTTCTTC. Protein sequence: CASTLEGLSYNEQFF.

There are a few counts of this clonotype. V is TRBV10-3 and J is TRBJ1-1; the D is unclear. This CDR3 has 14 amino acids. Trimming cost V 7 bases and J 0 bases, with 12 bases left between them. The germline V gene has CDR1 ENHRY and CDR2 SYGVKD. The DNA for the CDR3 is TGTGCCATCAACAACAGAGGCGTGAACACTGAAGCTTTCTTT. Translation: CAINNRGVNTEAFF.

This clonotype was recorded a few times. This chain connects TRBV12-3 or TRBV12-4 to TRBJ2-1; 10 positions agree with TRBD1. This CDR3 is 15 amino acids long. V dropped 6 bases and J dropped 7; count of bases not matched to a gene: 9. CDR3 sequence: CASSLGQGISNEQFF. In nucleotides, the CDR3 is TGTGCCAGCAGCCTGGGACAGGGGATCTCGAATGAGCAGTTCTTC.

Here the CDR3 reads CASGGLAHNEQFF. In DNA form, the CDR3 reads TGTGCCAGCGGCGGACTAGCGCACAATGAGCAGTTCTTC. The chain recombines TRBV11-2 with TRBJ2-5, with 9 bases aligning to TRBD2. The better agreement between TRBJ2-1 and the DNA end casts doubt on the J call. Germline values: CDR1 SGHAT, CDR2 FQNNGV. The CDR3 spans 13 residues.

The CDR3 bases are TGTGCCAGCAGCTTAGCGGGGCTTGGCTACAATGAGCAGTTCTTC. Translation gives CASSLAGLGYNEQFF. This rearrangement joins TRBV7-9 to TRBJ2-1; tentatively, D is TRBD1 (5 bases). V lost 0 bases and J 3 bases, leaving 9 bases between the germline ends. The CDR3 runs 15 residues. The V gene's germline CDR1 is SEHNR and CDR2 FQNEAQ (reference sequence). The entire variable domain, with the rest obtained from reference TRBV7-9 and TRBJ2-1, is as follows: DTGVSQNPRHKITKRGQNVTFRCDPISEHNRLYWYRQTLGQGPEFLTYFQNEAQLEKSRLLSDRFSAERPKGSFSTLEIQRTEQGDSAMYLCASSLAGLGYNEQFFGPGTRLTVL.

This clonotype was picked up one time. Compared with germline, one end of the junction differs, possibly owing to a read error. The chain joins TRBV5-1 to TRBJ1-2; 7 bases line up with TRBD1. CDR1 is SGHRS, CDR2 YFSETQ, per germline. This CDR3 spans 16 amino acids. The CDR3 region has the DNA TGCGCCAGCAGGTTGGGGTCGACAGGGACTAACTATGGCTACACCTTC. As protein: CASRLGSTGTNYGYTF.

The genes are TRBV29-1 and TRBJ2-4; 11 bases are shared with TRBD1. After removal of 4 bases from V and 0 bases from J, the junction contained 2 bases not matched to a gene. The CDR3 runs 15 residues. Germline loops: CDR1 SQVTM, CDR2 ANQGSEA. This chain's CDR3 is CSVVDRGLAKNIQYF. Here the CDR3 DNA reads TGCAGCGTTGTGGACAGGGGGCTAGCCAAAAACATTCAGTACTTC. Based on the CDR3 plus reference TRBV29-1 and TRBJ2-4, the full variable domain is SAVISQKPSRDICQRGTSLTIQCQVDSQVTMMFWYRQQPGQSLTLIATANQGSEATYESGFVIDKFPISRPNLTFSTLTVSNMSPEDSSIYLCSVVDRGLAKNIQYFGAGTRLSVL.

This chain joins TRBV12-3 or TRBV12-4 and TRBJ1-1; possible D gene TRBD1, 6 bases. CDR3 length: 15 residues. Trimming took off 5 bases at V and 4 bases at J, with 17 bases between the two ends. In DNA, the CDR3 is TGTGCCAGCAGTCCCTCGGGCGGGGGCGCCACTGAAGCTTTCTTT. This codes for CASSPSGGGATEAFF.

This clonotype was recorded once. V and J are TRBV6-5 and TRBJ2-3; D may match TRBD1 or TRBD2 (6 bases each). Trimming stripped 6 bases from V and 1 base from J, with 11 bases between. Germline lookup yields CDR1 MNHEY and CDR2 SVGAGI. The CDR3 has 14 residues. This CDR3 is CASRVGGGTDTQYF. The CDR3 DNA reads as TGTGCCAGCAGAGTGGGGGGCGGCACAGATACGCAGTATTTT.